Each of the 21 T cell receptor beta chains below was sequenced from the same sample in a study of blood T cell repertoires in COVID-19. The assay was immunoSEQ multiplex PCR, and TCRdb's table has in-frame clones only and misses some. The repertoire consists of roughly 400,000 clones, with around nine tenths occurring once and the leading ten covering less than 2%. Sequencing was performed on PBMCs or T cells enriched from blood (not recorded which). The receptors derive from a young woman who had recovered from COVID-19.

The chain combines TRBV5-1 with TRBJ2-7, with 7 bases matching TRBD2. The CDR3 consists of 15 residues. V shed 4 bases, J shed 1 base, and the junction held 8 bases outside the gene matches. The germline gives CDR1 SGHRS, CDR2 YFSETQ. CDR3 nucleotides: TGCGCCAGCAGCCGCCGAAGCGGGGAATCCTACGAGCAGTACTTC. Residues: CASSRRSGESYEQYF.

The J gene is TRBJ1-4, the V gene TRBV29-1; TRBD1 aligns across 8 bases. From germline, CDR1 is SQVTM and CDR2 ANQGSEA. This CDR3 is 15 amino acids long. In DNA form, the CDR3 reads TGCATCCGGTTCGCGGCAGGGGGCTCTAGTGAAAAACTGTTTTTT. This translates into CIRFAAGGSSEKLFF.

The V call is TRBV27, the J call TRBJ1-2; 7 nucleotides align to TRBD1. This CDR3 region has 18 residues. Germline V CDR1 and CDR2: MNHEY, SMNVEV (reference sequence). Trimming cost V 3 bases and J 3 bases; bases outside gene matches: 16. The CDR3 DNA reads as TGTGCCAGCAGTTTTCAAAGCCCCGCCGGGACAGCCTACTATGGCTACACCTTC. Encoded protein: CASSFQSPAGTAYYGYTF.

This clone was observed once. The chain uses TRBV27 and TRBJ1-5; 9 bases are a match to TRBD1. There are 16 residues in the CDR3. Trimming at V came to 2 bases and at J to 4 bases, leaving 6 bases not matched to a gene. Germline assignment: CDR1 MNHEY and CDR2 SMNVEV (reference sequence). CDR3 nucleotides: TGTGCCAGCAGTTTACGCCGGACAGGGGTTAATCAGCCCCAGCATTTT. The encoded protein is CASSLRRTGVNQPQHF.

The rearrangement links TRBV18 to TRBJ1-5; the D gene is possibly TRBD1 (6 bases). This CDR3 contains 13 residues. The ends were cut back, 4 bases at V and 11 bases at J, with 15 bases in the middle. Germline CDR1 and CDR2: KGHSH and LQKENI. The CDR3 DNA sequence: TGTGCCAGCTCACTCTCAGACAGGCAGGCCCAGCATTTT. Translation gives CASSLSDRQAQHF.

V is TRBV4-3 and J is TRBJ1-2; 10 nucleotides match TRBD1. Germline V gene lookup returns CDR1 LGHNA and CDR2 YSLEER. There are 16 residues in the CDR3. With V trimmed by 0 bases and J by 4 bases, 5 bases remained unmatched. CDR3 amino acids: CASSQDGTGDIYGYTF. CDR3 coding DNA: TGCGCCAGCAGCCAAGATGGGACAGGGGACATCTATGGCTACACCTTC.

This rearrangement joins TRBV7-2 to TRBJ1-5, with D maybe TRBD1 (5 bases). Germline V gives CDR1 SGHTA, CDR2 FQGNSA. V was clipped by 1 base and J by 3 bases, with 10 bases between them. The CDR3 covers 15 residues. CDR3 in amino acids: CASSLVGGHNQPQHF. The CDR3 nucleotides are TGTGCCAGCAGCTTAGTGGGTGGACACAATCAGCCCCAGCATTTT.

This clone was observed once. The CDR3 reads CASSQVSRNSRGNEKLFF. Written as DNA, the CDR3 is TGTGCCAGCAGCCAAGTCAGTAGGAACAGTAGGGGTAATGAAAAACTGTTTTTT. The chain employs TRBV3-1 (or the pseudogene TRBV3-2) and TRBJ1-4, with D tentatively TRBD1 (5 bases). The germline gives CDR1 LGHDT, CDR2 YNNKEL (reference sequence). The V gene lost 1 base and the J gene lost 4 bases, with 19 bases spanning the gap. CDR3 length: 18 amino acids.

This clone has just a few counts. This CDR3 is also generated by other DNA sequences in the sample. The chain recombines TRBV29-1 with TRBJ2-2; possible D gene TRBD1, 6 bases. The CDR3 consists of 13 residues. The ends were cut back, 6 bases at V and 6 bases at J, with 14 bases in the middle. Germline CDR1 SQVTM, CDR2 ANQGSEA. CDR3 coding DNA: TGCAGCGTGGTCGGCAGGGGAGCCGGGGAGCTGTTTTTT. Translating it yields CSVVGRGAGELFF.

This clone was detected only a few times. The chain combines TRBV9 with TRBJ2-7; TRBD1 is a possible D gene (6 bases). CDR1 SGDLS and CDR2 YYNGEE come from the germline V gene. The CDR3 length is 14 residues. V gave up 4 bases and J gave up 3 bases, with 14 bases separating them. This CDR3 is CASSPGQSSYEQYF. The DNA of the CDR3 is TGTGCCAGCAGCCCGGGACAAAGCAGCTACGAGCAGTACTTC.

The sample holds one count of this clone. The V call is TRBV7-9, the J call TRBJ1-4, with 9 bases identical to TRBD1. Germline V gene lookup returns CDR1 SEHNR and CDR2 FQNEAQ (reference sequence). This CDR3 has 12 residues. V gave up 4 bases and J gave up 13 bases; unmatched junction bases: 4. The CDR3 loop reads CASSSQDRGLFF. The CDR3 region has the DNA TGTGCCAGCAGCTCACAGGACAGGGGACTGTTTTTT.

The chain has TRBV19 and TRBJ1-5; no reliable D call. CDR3 length equals 13 residues. V was cut by 5 bases and J by 4 bases, with 9 bases left in between. CDR1 LNHDA and CDR2 SQIVND come from the germline V gene (reference sequence). The CDR3 is CASSLSPNQPQHF. DNA of the CDR3: TGTGCCAGTAGTTTGTCCCCGAATCAGCCCCAGCATTTT.

The chain is built from TRBV3-1 (or the pseudogene TRBV3-2) and TRBJ1-1; D unclear. Germline CDR1 reads LGHDT; CDR2 reads YNNKEL (reference sequence). This CDR3 region has 13 residues. Trimming left V 3 bases short and J 2 bases short, with 7 bases between. In DNA form, the CDR3 reads TGTGCCAGCAGCCATGTCCGTAACACTGAAGCTTTCTTT. It codes for CASSHVRNTEAFF.

CDR3 nucleotide sequence: TGTGCCAGCAGCTTAAGAGCGGCCTCCTACGAGCAGTACTTC. Translation gives CASSLRAASYEQYF. The chain carries TRBV11-2 and TRBJ2-7; D perhaps matches TRBD2 (5 bases). V shed 2 bases and J shed 0 bases, with 8 bases lying between them. The length of the CDR3 is 14 residues. The germline V gene has CDR1 SGHAT and CDR2 FQNNGV.

The chain is built from TRBV27 and TRBJ2-3, with 8 nucleotides matching TRBD1. V dropped 1 base and J dropped 2; count of bases not matched to a gene: 5. This CDR3 contains 16 residues. Germline values: CDR1 MNHEY, CDR2 SMNVEV (reference sequence). CDR3 amino acids: CASSLLAGGSTDTQYF. The DNA for the CDR3 is TGTGCCAGCAGTTTATTGGCAGGGGGCTCCACAGATACGCAGTATTTT.

The chain joins TRBV7-8 to TRBJ2-2; TRBD2 aligns across 9 bases. Unmatched junction bases numbered 6, after V lost 2 bases and J lost 2 bases. Germline V gene sequence: CDR1 SGHVS, CDR2 FQNEAQ. This CDR3 spans 17 amino acids. The CDR3 spells CASSLYLSGGNTGELFF. CDR3 DNA: TGTGCCAGCAGCTTATATCTTAGCGGGGGTAACACCGGGGAGCTGTTTTTT.

This clone was picked up a small number of times. This rearrangement joins TRBV2 to TRBJ2-5; perhaps TRBD1 as D (6 bases). The germline CDR1 and CDR2 sequences are SNHLY and FYNNEI. There are 15 residues in the CDR3. The V end lost 3 bases, the J end lost 5 bases, and 16 bases lay between the germline ends. The CDR3 protein is CASSEEQGLGETQYF. The DNA of the CDR3 is TGTGCCAGCAGTGAGGAGCAGGGGTTGGGGGAGACCCAGTACTTC.

This sequence joins TRBV9 and TRBJ1-2, with TRBD1 matching 7 bases. Per the germline V gene, CDR1 is SGDLS and CDR2 is YYNGEE. This CDR3 contains 14 residues. The junction had 7 bases not matched to a gene; V was cut back by 3 bases and J by 5 bases. The CDR3 nucleotides are TGTGCCAGCAGCGCCGCAGGGGGGAGATATGGCTACACCTTC. Translation gives CASSAAGGRYGYTF.

V and J are TRBV6-1 and TRBJ2-1; D is possibly TRBD1 (6 bases). This CDR3 spans 17 amino acids. Germline CDR1 MNHNS, CDR2 SASEGT. V was clipped by 2 bases and J by 5 bases, with 19 bases between them. Here the CDR3 reads CASSEQGPQPGDNEQFF. The CDR3 DNA reads as TGTGCCAGCAGTGAACAGGGGCCCCAGCCAGGGGACAATGAGCAGTTCTTC.

The chain links TRBV5-1 to TRBJ1-1, with D maybe TRBD1 (6 bases). Germline lookup yields CDR1 SGHRS and CDR2 YFSETQ. CDR3 length: 13 residues. With 3 bases removed from V and 6 bases from J, the gap between germline ends came to 12 bases. The DNA of the CDR3 is TGCGCCAGCAGCTCGGGGGGCTCGGCTGAAGCTTTCTTT. It translates to CASSSGGSAEAFF.

The chain uses TRBV10-3 and TRBJ1-3, with TRBD1 matching 7 bases. After removal of 7 bases from V and 3 bases from J, the junction contained 6 bases not matched to a gene. This CDR3 has 14 amino acids. Per the germline V gene, CDR1 is ENHRY and CDR2 is SYGVKD. The CDR3 loop is CAIKGQANGNTIYF. The DNA for the CDR3 is TGTGCCATCAAAGGACAGGCTAATGGAAACACCATATATTTT.